One and the same sample provided the 25 T cell receptor beta chains below, sequenced in a study of response to subunit inactivated influenza vaccine. TCRdb re-analysed the RT-PCR reads in MiXCR, keeping a single row per CDR3 protein. Of some 520,000 distinct CDR3 sequences in the sample, more than 15% were seen once. Sequences were derived from CD4+ T cells sorted from PBMCs, sampled around 25 months after vaccination. Receptor source: a man aged 45 to 70 who received an inactivated influenza vaccine.

This clonotype occurred a few times. The gene calls are TRBV5-6 and TRBJ2-7, with D perhaps TRBD1 (6 bases). The CDR3 contains 16 residues. Germline assignment: CDR1 SGHDT and CDR2 YYEEEE. Trimming took 4 bases from V and 2 from J, leaving 19 bases between them. The CDR3 spells CASSLIWDTQTYEQYF. The DNA for the CDR3 is TGTGCCAGCAGCCTTATTTGGGACACCCAAACCTACGAGCAGTACTTC.

The chain is built from TRBV5-1 and TRBJ2-1; no firm D call. Per germline, CDR1 SGHRS and CDR2 YFSETQ. The length of the CDR3 is 14 residues. V lost 4 bases and J 1 base, leaving 9 bases between the germline ends. For the CDR3, the DNA is TGCGCCAGCAGCCCCCGCCGGTCCTACAATGAGCAGTTCTTC. Translation: CASSPRRSYNEQFF.

V and J are TRBV6-2 or TRBV6-3 and TRBJ2-4; D possibly corresponds to TRBD1 (6 bases). This CDR3 is built from 14 residues. Germline values: CDR1 MNHEY, CDR2 SVGEGT. Trimming took off 6 bases at V and 5 bases at J, with 14 bases between the two ends. CDR3: CASSPGTMQNIQYF. In DNA, the CDR3 is TGTGCCAGCAGCCCCGGGACAATGCAAAACATTCAGTACTTC.

The gene calls are TRBV10-3 and TRBJ2-7; 12 bases match TRBD2. Germline-derived CDR1 and CDR2 are ENHRY and SYGVKD. The V gene end was trimmed by 0 bases and the J gene end by 1 base; junction bases not matched to a gene: 4. This CDR3 region has 17 residues. The CDR3 sequence is CAISESTSGGRSYEQYF. The CDR3 DNA reads TGTGCCATCAGTGAGTCGACTAGCGGGGGCCGGTCCTACGAGCAGTACTTC.

This clonotype was seen more than once but under ten times. The chain has TRBV29-1 and TRBJ2-7; D might be TRBD1 (5 bases). CDR3 length equals 16 residues. With 6 bases removed from V and 1 base from J, the gap between germline ends came to 22 bases. Germline V gene sequence: CDR1 SQVTM, CDR2 ANQGSEA. CDR3 loop: CSVAFYSRTSSYEQYF. DNA for the CDR3: TGCAGCGTCGCCTTTTATTCGAGGACATCTTCCTACGAGCAGTACTTC.

This clonotype was counted between two and nine times. Here the CDR3 DNA reads TGCGCCAGCAGTCAATCAGGGGTAACGAACACCGGGGAGCTGTTTTTT. Residues: CASSQSGVTNTGELFF. The V gene is TRBV23-1, the J gene TRBJ2-2, with a weak D call TRBD1 (5 bases). TRBV23-1 is known as an ORF, though its function is uncertain. CDR3 length: 16 amino acids. V shed 0 bases and J shed 0 bases, with 8 bases lying between them.

This clonotype was seen only a few times. The chain has TRBV9 and TRBJ2-5; the match to TRBD1 covers 7 bases. The CDR3 contains 14 residues. Germline CDR1 and CDR2: SGDLS and YYNGEE. Germline trimming cut 1 base from V and 5 bases from J; bases unmatched to any gene: 5. In nucleotides, the CDR3 is TGTGCCAGCAGCGTAATAGGGGGCGGTGAGACCCAGTACTTC. As protein: CASSVIGGGETQYF.

The V call is TRBV2, the J call TRBJ2-5, with D tentatively TRBD1 (5 bases). Trimming removed 8 bases at V and 1 base at J, with 8 bases between. The CDR3 consists of 12 residues. Germline lookup yields CDR1 SNHLY and CDR2 FYNNEI. The CDR3 DNA is TGTGCCAGCGTAAGGGGCCAAGAGACCCAGTACTTC. Its translation: CASVRGQETQYF.

This sequence joins TRBV4-3 and TRBJ1-2; no firm D call. The CDR3 loop spans 13 amino acids. V dropped 2 bases and J dropped 9 bases, with 13 bases sitting between them. CDR1 is LGHNA and CDR2 is YSLEER in the germline V gene. The CDR3 DNA sequence: TGCGCCAGCAGCCAACCAGGCCTGAGGAGCTACACCTTC. It translates to CASSQPGLRSYTF.

This chain uses TRBV12-3 or TRBV12-4 with TRBJ2-1, with TRBD2 identical over 8 bases. This CDR3 region has 15 residues. V lost 3 bases to trimming and J lost 9 bases; unmatched junction nucleotides: 10. The CDR3 here is CASSFAGLGASEQFF. CDR3 coding DNA: TGTGCCAGCAGTTTCGCGGGACTAGGGGCCAGTGAGCAGTTCTTC.

This chain connects TRBV7-2 to TRBJ2-1, with TRBD2 identical over 13 bases. V was pared by 5 bases and J by 4 bases, with 2 bases of the junction left unmatched. The CDR3 covers 15 residues. Germline V gene lookup returns CDR1 SGHTA and CDR2 FQGNSA. The CDR3 is CASSVLAGGYNEQFF. DNA for the CDR3: TGTGCCAGCAGCGTACTAGCGGGGGGGTACAATGAGCAGTTCTTC.

Many counts were recorded for this clonotype. V and J are TRBV7-6 and TRBJ2-1, with D hard to call. Trimming cost V 1 base and J 0 bases, with 7 bases left between them. The length of the CDR3 is 15 residues. Germline CDR1 and CDR2: SGHVS and FNYEAQ. CDR3 region: CASSLDSLSYNEQFF. The CDR3 DNA is TGTGCCAGCAGCTTAGACAGTCTCTCCTACAATGAGCAGTTCTTC.

This rearrangement joins TRBV20-1 to TRBJ2-7; TRBD1 might be the D (5 bases). Per germline, CDR1 DFQATT and CDR2 SNEGSKA (reference sequence). V lost 6 bases and J 6 bases, leaving 18 bases between the germline ends. The CDR3 is made up of 13 amino acids. In DNA form, the CDR3 reads TGCAGTGCCCTGGGGCTGGCGATCGGCGAGCAGTACTTC. Protein: CSALGLAIGEQYF.

This clonotype was counted a few times. This sequence joins TRBV2 and TRBJ2-1, with TRBD2 matching 9 bases. The J segment lost 0 bases and the V segment lost 7 bases, leaving 4 bases of the junction unmatched. CDR3 length equals 15 residues. Germline V lookup: CDR1 SNHLY, CDR2 FYNNEI. The CDR3 DNA reads as TGTGCCAGCACAGTAGCGGGGGACTCCTACAATGAGCAGTTCTTC. Translation: CASTVAGDSYNEQFF.

This clonotype was observed a few times. The chain uses TRBV10-3 and TRBJ1-5, with 7 positions matching TRBD1. Trimming at V came to 6 bases and at J to 3 bases, leaving 5 bases not matched to a gene. The CDR3 has 14 residues. CDR1 and CDR2 (germline): ENHRY, SYGVKD. The CDR3 reads CAIRGDSPNQPQHF. CDR3 coding DNA: TGTGCCATCAGGGGGGACAGTCCCAATCAGCCCCAGCATTTT.

This chain connects TRBV20-1 to TRBJ2-5, with 8 bases that match TRBD1. In germline, CDR1 is DFQATT, CDR2 SNEGSKA (reference sequence). Trimming cost V 1 base and J 5 bases; bases outside gene matches: 3. The CDR3 loop spans 13 amino acids. In nucleotides, the CDR3 is TGCAGTGCTAGAGGGACAGGGCGGGAGACCCAGTACTTC. Protein: CSARGTGRETQYF.

This clonotype was counted only a few times. The rearrangement links TRBV20-1 to TRBJ2-1; the D call may be TRBD1 or TRBD2 (5 bases each). Looked up from germline, CDR1 is DFQATT and CDR2 is SNEGSKA (reference sequence). This CDR3 region has 16 residues. Deletions cut 5 bases from V and 0 bases from J, with 17 bases between. For the CDR3, the DNA is TGCAGTGCTTCTCCCCCCGGGACCTCCTCCTACAATGAGCAGTTCTTC. Its protein is CSASPPGTSSYNEQFF.

This clonotype was observed a handful of times. The gene calls are TRBV6-2 or TRBV6-3 and TRBJ2-7; 11 nucleotides agree with TRBD2. The CDR3 is made up of 16 amino acids. V lost 6 bases, J lost 0 bases, and 7 bases stayed unmatched. Germline lookup yields CDR1 MNHEY and CDR2 SVGEGT. This CDR3 reads CASSSFTSGSSYEQYF. In nucleotides, the CDR3 is TGTGCCAGCAGCTCGTTTACTAGCGGGAGCTCCTACGAGCAGTACTTC.

This clonotype has just a few counts. This sequence joins TRBV6-5 and TRBJ2-3; D may match TRBD1 or TRBD2 (5 bases each). Germline V gene data show CDR1 as MNHEY and CDR2 as SVGAGI. Trimming cost V 0 bases and J 2 bases, with 18 bases left between them. This CDR3 is built from 18 residues. The CDR3 loop reads CASSYSTGPSSHTDTQYF. DNA for the CDR3: TGTGCCAGCAGTTACTCGACGGGACCGTCGTCCCACACAGATACGCAGTATTTT.

This clonotype turned up a few times. The rearrangement joins TRBV5-1 to TRBJ2-2, with unresolved D. CDR3 length: 15 amino acids. The germline gives CDR1 SGHRS, CDR2 YFSETQ. Trimming left V 0 bases short and J 0 bases short, with 6 bases between. Written as DNA, the CDR3 is TGCGCCAGCAGCTTGGAACAGACGAACACCGGGGAGCTGTTTTTT. This gives the protein CASSLEQTNTGELFF.

The chain has TRBV20-1 and TRBJ2-5; D is unresolved. V shed 4 bases and J shed 4 bases, with 10 bases lying between them. The CDR3 length is 12 residues. Germline V CDR1 and CDR2: DFQATT, SNEGSKA (reference sequence). The CDR3 is CSAKALIETQYF. CDR3 coding DNA: TGCAGTGCTAAGGCCCTAATAGAGACCCAGTACTTC.

The V gene is TRBV29-1, the J gene TRBJ2-7; 7 bases match TRBD1. This CDR3 region has 12 residues. With V trimmed by 7 bases and J by 3 bases, 6 bases remained unmatched. Per germline, CDR1 SQVTM and CDR2 ANQGSEA. CDR3 amino acids: CSAKTGSYEQYF. The DNA for the CDR3 is TGCAGCGCCAAGACAGGGAGCTACGAGCAGTACTTC.

There are many counts of this clonotype. This chain joins TRBV5-6 and TRBJ2-3; D gene unclear. Trimming took off 2 bases at V and 3 bases at J, with 10 bases between the two ends. In germline, CDR1 is SGHDT, CDR2 YYEEEE. This CDR3 has 14 amino acids. DNA for the CDR3: TGTGCCAGCAGCTTAATAGCAGGAACAGATACGCAGTATTTT. It encodes CASSLIAGTDTQYF.

The V gene is TRBV28, the J gene TRBJ2-2; 9 bases line up with TRBD2. The CDR3 sequence is 16 residues long. V dropped 6 bases and J dropped 8; count of bases not matched to a gene: 13. Germline lookup yields CDR1 MDHEN and CDR2 SYDVKM. The CDR3 bases are TGTGCCAGCAGAAGCTTTAAGCGGGGGGCTCGTGGGGAGCTGTTTTTT. It translates to CASRSFKRGARGELFF.

The gene calls are TRBV10-3 and TRBJ2-3; D call uncertain. There are 13 residues in the CDR3. CDR1 is ENHRY, CDR2 SYGVKD, per germline. V lost 1 base and J 2 bases, leaving 4 bases between the germline ends. DNA of the CDR3: TGTGCCATCAGTGAGTATTCCACAGATACGCAGTATTTT. As protein: CAISEYSTDTQYF.